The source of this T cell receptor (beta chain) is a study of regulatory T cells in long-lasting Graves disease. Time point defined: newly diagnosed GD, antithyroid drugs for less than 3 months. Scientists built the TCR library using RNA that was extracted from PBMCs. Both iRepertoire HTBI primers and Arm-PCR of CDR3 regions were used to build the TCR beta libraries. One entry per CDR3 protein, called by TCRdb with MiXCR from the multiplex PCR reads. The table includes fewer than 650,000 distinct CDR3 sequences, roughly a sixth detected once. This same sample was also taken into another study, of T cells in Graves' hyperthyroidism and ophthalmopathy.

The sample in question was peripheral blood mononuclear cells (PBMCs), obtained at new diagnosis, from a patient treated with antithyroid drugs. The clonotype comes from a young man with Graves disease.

The CDR3 loop reads CASSGRQGGYNEQFF. The DNA for the CDR3 is TGTGCCAGCAGCGGCCGGCAGGGGGGTTACAATGAGCAGTTCTTC. The V gene is TRBV11-2, the J gene TRBJ2-1; D is possibly TRBD1 (7 bases). Germline V CDR1 and CDR2: SGHAT, FQNNGV. The CDR3 loop spans 15 amino acids. Deletions cut 5 bases from V and 4 bases from J, with 15 bases between.